The clone carrying this TCR beta chain appeared a few times. Germline V gene lookup returns CDR1 SGHRS and CDR2 YFSETQ. Trimming at V came to 0 bases and at J to 15 bases, leaving 8 bases not matched to a gene. The CDR3 is 14 residues long. TCRbeta library preparation incorporated unique molecular identifiers. TCRdb independently ran MiXCR on the PCR reads; one entry per CDR3 protein. The table includes fewer than 550,000 distinct CDR3 sequences, roughly 10% detected once. This entry comes from a study of T-cell reconstitution after alpha-beta-depleted transplantation in children. Here the sequenced sample was PBMCs, taken before TCRalphabeta/CD19-depleted stem cell transplant. The clonotype was recovered from a child aged 2-9 years with inherited bone marrow failure, due to receive a stem cell transplant. This sequence joins TRBV5-1 and TRBJ2-1; 11 bases map to TRBD2. The CDR3: CASSLENPGTSGFF. The CDR3 bases are TGCGCCAGCAGCTTGGAGAACCCCGGGACTAGCGGGTTCTTC.